These 19 T cell receptor beta chains originate from one sample sequenced in a study of T-cell reconstitution after alpha-beta-depleted transplantation in children (TCRdb year 2016). Library prep was done by PCR. Sequencing relied on an Illumina HiSeq 2500. Molecular barcoding was employed in the preparation of TCR libraries, with unique molecular identifiers being used to normalize TCRbeta repertoire quantification. TCRdb ran its own pipeline on the public reads, namely fastp trimming at Q25 and MiXCR clone calling, and kept in-frame beta chains. Rows with a matching CDR3 protein are joined into one entry that keeps the most common DNA and genes. For this sample the table gives roughly 610,000 distinct CDR3 sequences, of which 10% to 13% were detected only once. The ten largest make up less than 5% of the sample. Sequenced here: PBMCs from the stem cell graft donor, sampled from the stem cell graft. Receptors originate from a human donor who donated a stem cell graft to a child with acute myeloid leukemia.

This clonotype came up many times. This chain connects TRBV6-2 or TRBV6-3 to TRBJ2-7; 7 bases match TRBD2. The CDR3 consists of 16 residues. V dropped 4 bases and J dropped 1; count of bases not matched to a gene: 10. Germline CDR1 reads MNHEY; CDR2 reads SVGEGT. CDR3 protein: CASSSPERDYSYEQYF. The CDR3 bases are TGTGCCAGCAGTTCCCCAGAGCGGGATTATTCCTACGAGCAGTACTTC.

This clonotype was observed a handful of times. This chain uses TRBV20-1 with TRBJ1-2; D is undetermined. Trimming took 5 bases from V and 1 from J, leaving 11 bases between them. The CDR3 is made up of 13 amino acids. Germline-derived CDR1 and CDR2 are DFQATT and SNEGSKA (reference sequence). The chain's CDR3 is CSAFIQINYGYTF. The DNA for the CDR3 is TGCAGTGCTTTCATCCAGATTAACTATGGCTACACCTTC.

This clonotype was counted a few times. The chain has TRBV5-1 and TRBJ2-1, with TRBD2 matching 7 bases. V was clipped by 0 bases and J by 0 bases; unmatched bases: 9. In germline, CDR1 is SGHRS, CDR2 YFSETQ. The length of the CDR3 is 18 residues. The CDR3 bases are TGCGCCAGCAGCTTGGCCCCTAGCGGTGTCGGCTCCTACAATGAGCAGTTCTTC. It codes for CASSLAPSGVGSYNEQFF.

The rearrangement uses TRBV20-1 and TRBJ1-4, with 8 bases aligning to TRBD1. The CDR3 extends over 17 amino acids. Germline V lookup: CDR1 DFQATT, CDR2 SNEGSKA (reference sequence). After removal of 3 bases from V and 0 bases from J, the junction contained 9 bases not matched to a gene. The chain's CDR3 is CSARDWTGLATNEKLFF. In DNA form, the CDR3 reads TGCAGTGCTAGGGACTGGACAGGGTTGGCAACTAATGAAAAACTGTTTTTT.

The chain is built from TRBV2 and TRBJ2-7, with 9 bases lining up with TRBD1. The germline CDR1 and CDR2 sequences are SNHLY and FYNNEI. The V segment lost 10 bases and the J segment 1 base; nucleotides outside the gene matches: 8. This CDR3 has 14 amino acids. The CDR3 coding sequence is TGTGCCACCCGACGGGACAGGGCTTCCTACGAGCAGTACTTC. It yields the protein CATRRDRASYEQYF.

Many counts were recorded for this clonotype. The V call is TRBV11-2, the J call TRBJ2-2, with TRBD2 matching over 8 bases. Germline V gives CDR1 SGHAT, CDR2 FQNNGV. CDR3 length: 15 amino acids. Trimming cost V 4 bases and J 6 bases; bases outside gene matches: 7. CDR3 loop: CASSWGGLVAGELFF. The CDR3 coding sequence is TGTGCCAGCAGCTGGGGGGGACTAGTAGCCGGGGAGCTGTTTTTT.

The CDR3 spells CSSGGSYNEQFF. The CDR3 coding sequence is TGCAGCTCTGGTGGGTCCTACAATGAGCAGTTCTTC. V gene TRBV29-1 combines with J gene TRBJ2-1; D remains unclear. Trimming shortened V by 8 bases and J by 1 base, and 9 bases separated the two germline ends. CDR1 is SQVTM and CDR2 is ANQGSEA in the germline V gene. The CDR3 extends over 12 amino acids.

This clonotype was counted ten times or more. The chain couples TRBV15 to TRBJ2-3, with D uncertain. The germline V gene has CDR1 LNHNV and CDR2 YYDKDF (reference sequence). The CDR3 spans 16 residues. Trimming cost V 2 bases and J 2 bases, with 14 bases left between them. The CDR3: CATSRNNPGATDTQYF. The CDR3 bases are TGTGCCACCAGCAGAAACAACCCGGGCGCCACAGATACGCAGTATTTT.

This clonotype was detected ten times or more. The V and J genes are TRBV4-3 and TRBJ2-2; the D gene is possibly TRBD1 (6 bases). The CDR3 consists of 16 residues. V lost 0 bases and J 5 bases, leaving 13 bases between the germline ends. The germline gives CDR1 LGHNA, CDR2 YSLEER. DNA for the CDR3: TGCGCCAGCAGCCAAGATCCAGGGGTGGGAACCGGGGAGCTGTTTTTT. It is translated as CASSQDPGVGTGELFF.

The rearrangement links TRBV7-8 to TRBJ2-7; D ambiguous. V lost 4 bases and J lost 3, with 7 bases in between. The CDR3 totals 12 residues. The germline V gene encodes CDR1 SGHVS and CDR2 FQNEAQ. DNA for the CDR3: TGTGCCAGCAGCTCAAAAGGCTACGAGCAGTACTTC. This gives the protein CASSSKGYEQYF.

The rearrangement joins TRBV6-2 or TRBV6-3 to TRBJ2-7; weak D call: TRBD2 (6 bases). CDR3 length: 15 amino acids. V was cut by 7 bases and J by 1 base, with 17 bases left in between. Germline CDR1 is MNHEY and CDR2 is SVGEGT. This CDR3 reads CASTLQGGSSYEQYF. CDR3 in DNA: TGTGCCAGCACGCTTCAGGGAGGCTCTTCCTACGAGCAGTACTTC.

This clonotype was recorded a few times. The V gene is TRBV5-1, the J gene TRBJ2-7; perhaps TRBD1 as D (6 bases). This CDR3 is 16 amino acids long. Germline assignment: CDR1 SGHRS and CDR2 YFSETQ. V was pared by 5 bases and J by 2 bases, with 20 bases between. Here the CDR3 DNA reads TGCGCCAGCAGTACCGGACAGCTCGACCGGGCCTACGAGCAGTACTTC. As protein: CASSTGQLDRAYEQYF.

Points on this clonotype: Just one base apart from a much larger clone, this may be a read error. The chain links TRBV20-1 to TRBJ1-2; TRBD1 matches at 10 bases. CDR1 is DFQATT and CDR2 is SNEGSKA in the germline V gene (reference sequence). This CDR3 spans 13 amino acids. CDR3 nucleotides: TGCAGTGCCACGACAGGGGGCAACTATGGCAACACCTTC. Its protein is CSATTGGNYGNTF.

This clonotype was found a few times. V usage is TRBV5-1 and J usage is TRBJ2-7; 10 bases match TRBD2. This CDR3 is built from 15 residues. J was trimmed by 2 bases and V by 5 bases; bases with no gene match: 7. The germline gives CDR1 SGHRS, CDR2 YFSETQ. The CDR3 region is CASRPGTSETYEQYF. The CDR3 DNA follows: TGCGCCAGCAGACCTGGGACTAGCGAGACCTACGAGCAGTACTTC.

A remark on this clonotype: The junction differs from germline at one of its ends, possibly a read error. The chain recombines TRBV20-1 with TRBJ2-1; no firm D call. CDR3 size: 16 residues. The germline gives CDR1 DFQATT, CDR2 SNEGSKA (reference sequence). The CDR3 bases are TGCTGTGCTAGATCCTCCGGGCCGTTATCCTACAATGAGCAGTTCTTC. Protein sequence: CCARSSGPLSYNEQFF.

This clonotype was detected many times. The chain recombines TRBV6-2 or TRBV6-3 with TRBJ2-1; 8 bases agree with TRBD2. The CDR3 is 13 residues long. Germline CDR1 and CDR2: MNHEY and SVGEGT. V was clipped by 7 bases and J by 8 bases; unmatched bases: 7. The CDR3 DNA follows: TGTGCCAGCACGAGACTAGCGTATGATGAGCAGTTCTTC. It yields the protein CASTRLAYDEQFF.

V usage is TRBV11-2 and J usage is TRBJ2-3; D uncertain. CDR3 length equals 16 residues. Trimming took off 0 bases at V and 0 bases at J, with 10 bases between the two ends. Germline CDR1 is SGHAT and CDR2 is FQNNGV. DNA for the CDR3: TGTGCCAGCAGCTTAGATCCAAGCGATAGCACAGATACGCAGTATTTT. As protein: CASSLDPSDSTDTQYF.

In its sample, this clonotype was seen a few times. The CDR3 reads CASKNRVNEQFF. The CDR3 bases are TGTGCCAGCAAGAACAGGGTTAATGAGCAGTTCTTC. The chain uses TRBV28 and TRBJ2-1, with D maybe TRBD1 (6 bases). Looked up from germline, CDR1 is MDHEN and CDR2 is SYDVKM. V gave up 7 bases and J gave up 7 bases, with 11 bases separating them. This CDR3 has 12 amino acids.

This clonotype was found many times. The chain employs TRBV10-3 and TRBJ1-2; 7 bases fit TRBD1. V dropped 3 bases and J dropped 6; count of bases not matched to a gene: 1. Germline values: CDR1 ENHRY, CDR2 SYGVKD. There are 12 residues in the CDR3. CDR3 in amino acids: CAISEGGDGYTF. For the CDR3, the DNA is TGTGCCATCAGTGAAGGGGGCGATGGCTACACCTTC.